This passage covers 12 T cell receptor beta chains from one sample sequenced in a study of cytomegalovirus exposure and HLA in healthy donors. It was with 60 Vbeta and 13 Jbeta primers that the PCR ran. The method was immunoSEQ multiplex PCR; TCRdb's version includes in-frame clones alone and lacks a portion of them. The sample contains over 55,000 clones, over 60% of which appear only once. Sequences were obtained from PBMCs. All receptors come from a man in his forties in good health and CMV-seropositive.

The chain uses TRBV19 and TRBJ1-5; 7 positions match TRBD1. Germline V gene data show CDR1 as LNHDA and CDR2 as SQIVND (reference sequence). The CDR3 is 14 amino acids. The junction had 5 bases not matched to a gene; V was cut back by 5 bases and J by 4 bases. The CDR3 region has the DNA TGTGCCAGTAGTGCGCAACAGGGGAATCAGCCCCAGCATTTT. It encodes CASSAQQGNQPQHF.

The V call is TRBV11-2, the J call TRBJ1-2; D is unclear. V lost 1 base, J lost 8 bases, and 8 bases lay in between. This CDR3 contains 12 residues. Germline assignment: CDR1 SGHAT and CDR2 FQNNGV. CDR3 amino acids: CASSLVEKGYTF. DNA of the CDR3: TGTGCCAGCAGCTTAGTCGAGAAGGGCTACACCTTC.

The rearrangement joins TRBV5-4 to TRBJ1-1; TRBD1 matches at 9 bases. CDR1 SGHNT and CDR2 YYREEE come from the germline V gene (reference sequence). The V segment lost 0 bases and the J segment 4 bases; nucleotides outside the gene matches: 4. The CDR3 sequence is 15 residues long. The CDR3 spells CASSLVAQGATEAFF. Written as DNA, the CDR3 is TGTGCCAGCAGCTTGGTAGCACAGGGGGCCACTGAAGCTTTCTTT.

The chain recombines TRBV4-2 with TRBJ2-7; 7 bases line up with TRBD2. Germline trimming cut 4 bases from V and 4 bases from J; bases unmatched to any gene: 16. In germline, CDR1 is LGHNA, CDR2 YNFKEQ. The CDR3 consists of 17 residues. The CDR3 coding sequence is TGTGCCAGCAGCCCCAATGATGGCGCGGGAGTGATATACGAGCAGTACTTC. This sequence encodes CASSPNDGAGVIYEQYF.

The V call is TRBV7-9, the J call TRBJ1-1; no clear D. Looked up from germline, CDR1 is SEHNR and CDR2 is FQNEAQ (reference sequence). The CDR3 has 12 residues. Trimming cost V 2 bases and J 4 bases, with 5 bases left between them. The CDR3 DNA sequence: TGTGCCAGCAGCTTAATGGCCACTGAAGCTTTCTTT. It codes for CASSLMATEAFF.

The chain couples TRBV6-5 to TRBJ2-1; D is perhaps TRBD2 (5 bases). The CDR3 contains 15 residues. V lost 3 bases and J 9 bases, leaving 18 bases between the germline ends. Germline lookup yields CDR1 MNHEY and CDR2 SVGAGI. The CDR3 sequence is CASSYKLAGGGEQFF. The CDR3 DNA sequence: TGTGCCAGCAGTTATAAGTTGGCGGGTGGAGGTGAGCAGTTCTTC.

This clone was counted a few times. This chain links TRBV29-1 with TRBJ2-3, with a possible D match to TRBD2 (7 bases). CDR1 and CDR2 from the germline V gene are SQVTM and ANQGSEA. CDR3 length equals 15 residues. The CDR3 DNA reads TGCAGTGCGAAAGGGGGAGGGGGAGGCACAGATACGCAGTATTTT. Translated, it gives CSAKGGGGGTDTQYF.

The genes are TRBV18 and TRBJ2-7; no clear D. V lost 3 bases and J lost 0, with 15 bases in between. The CDR3 is made up of 16 amino acids. The germline gives CDR1 KGHSH, CDR2 LQKENI. CDR3 sequence: CASSPSPPRSSYEQYF. Here the CDR3 DNA reads TGTGCCAGCTCACCGTCGCCCCCAAGGAGCTCCTACGAGCAGTACTTC.

The genes are TRBV30 and TRBJ2-7; D may be TRBD2 (6 bases). CDR3 size: 16 residues. Germline V gene data show CDR1 as GTSNPN and CDR2 as SVGIG (reference sequence). V lost 1 base and J lost 2, with 18 bases in between. This CDR3 reads CAWSGGETSGTYEQYF. DNA for the CDR3: TGTGCCTGGAGTGGGGGGGAGACGTCAGGGACCTACGAGCAGTACTTC.

This clone has just a few counts. The chain employs TRBV7-9 and TRBJ2-5, with a possible D match to TRBD2 (5 bases). This CDR3 has 15 residues. Germline CDR1 and CDR2: SEHNR and FQNEAQ (reference sequence). Trimming pared 5 bases from V and 2 bases from J, leaving 15 bases between. CDR3 in DNA: TGTGCCAGCAGCCCCCCCCGGCCGGGGCAAGAGACCCAGTACTTC. This gives the protein CASSPPRPGQETQYF.

The chain recombines TRBV4-1 with TRBJ2-3; 9 bases are a match to TRBD2. Per germline, CDR1 MGHRA and CDR2 YSYEKL. There are 16 residues in the CDR3. V was clipped by 0 bases and J by 2 bases; unmatched bases: 3. In DNA form, the CDR3 reads TGCGCCAGCAGCCAAGATACTAGCGGGTTCACAGATACGCAGTATTTT. Amino acid sequence: CASSQDTSGFTDTQYF.

The chain recombines TRBV6-1 with TRBJ1-2, with 8 bases aligning to TRBD1. The CDR3 has 16 amino acids. Per germline, CDR1 MNHNS and CDR2 SASEGT. V dropped 6 bases and J dropped 3; count of bases not matched to a gene: 12. The CDR3 sequence is CASSELGTGNYYGYTF. As DNA, the CDR3 is TGTGCCAGCAGCGAACTAGGGACAGGAAACTACTATGGCTACACCTTC.